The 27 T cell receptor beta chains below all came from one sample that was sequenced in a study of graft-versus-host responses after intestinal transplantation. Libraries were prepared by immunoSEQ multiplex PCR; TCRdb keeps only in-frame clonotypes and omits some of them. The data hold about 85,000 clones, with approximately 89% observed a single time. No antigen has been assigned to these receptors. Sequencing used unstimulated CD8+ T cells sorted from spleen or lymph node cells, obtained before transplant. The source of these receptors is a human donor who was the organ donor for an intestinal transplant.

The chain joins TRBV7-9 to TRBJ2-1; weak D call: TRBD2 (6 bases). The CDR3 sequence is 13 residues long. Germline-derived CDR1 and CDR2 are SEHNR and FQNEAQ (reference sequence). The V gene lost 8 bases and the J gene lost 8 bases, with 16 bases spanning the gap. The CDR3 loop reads CASETSVIDEQFF. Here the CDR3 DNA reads TGTGCCAGCGAGACTAGTGTTATCGATGAGCAGTTCTTC.

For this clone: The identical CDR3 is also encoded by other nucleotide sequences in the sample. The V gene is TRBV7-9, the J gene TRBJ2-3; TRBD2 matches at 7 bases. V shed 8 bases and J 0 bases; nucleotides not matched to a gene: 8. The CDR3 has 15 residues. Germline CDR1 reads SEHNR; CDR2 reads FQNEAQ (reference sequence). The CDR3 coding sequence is TGTGCCAGCGACCCTAGCGGCTCTAGCACAGATACGCAGTATTTT. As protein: CASDPSGSSTDTQYF. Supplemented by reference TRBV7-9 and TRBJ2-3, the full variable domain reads DTGVSQNPRHKITKRGQNVTFRCDPISEHNRLYWYRQTLGQGPEFLTYFQNEAQLEKSRLLSDRFSAERPKGSFSTLEIQRTEQGDSAMYLCASDPSGSSTDTQYFGPGTRLTVL.

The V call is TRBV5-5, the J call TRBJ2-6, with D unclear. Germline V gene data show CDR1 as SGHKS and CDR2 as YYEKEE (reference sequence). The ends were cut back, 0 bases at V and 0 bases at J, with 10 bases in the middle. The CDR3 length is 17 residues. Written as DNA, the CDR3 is TGTGCCAGCAGCTTGGCCTCACAGTACTCTGGGGCCAACGTCCTGACTTTC. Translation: CASSLASQYSGANVLTF.

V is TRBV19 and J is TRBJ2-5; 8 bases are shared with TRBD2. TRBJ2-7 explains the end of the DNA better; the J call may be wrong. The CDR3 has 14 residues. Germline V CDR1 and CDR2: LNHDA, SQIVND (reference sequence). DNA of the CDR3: TGTGCCAGTAGTGGTCCGGGACTAGGTTACGAGCAGTACTTC. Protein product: CASSGPGLGYEQYF.

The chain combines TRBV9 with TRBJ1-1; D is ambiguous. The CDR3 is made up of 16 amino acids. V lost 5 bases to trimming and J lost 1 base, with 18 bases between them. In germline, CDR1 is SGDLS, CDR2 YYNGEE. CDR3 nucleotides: TGTGCCAGCAGGATAGTAGGTGGTACAGCGAACACTGAAGCTTTCTTT. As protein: CASRIVGGTANTEAFF.

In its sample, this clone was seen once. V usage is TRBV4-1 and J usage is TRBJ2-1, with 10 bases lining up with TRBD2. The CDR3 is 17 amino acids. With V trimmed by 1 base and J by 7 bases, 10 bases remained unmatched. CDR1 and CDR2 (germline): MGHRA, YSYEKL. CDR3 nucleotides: TGCGCCAGCAGCCAAGCGTGGGGTAGCGGGAGGTTAAATGAGCAGTTCTTC. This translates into CASSQAWGSGRLNEQFF.

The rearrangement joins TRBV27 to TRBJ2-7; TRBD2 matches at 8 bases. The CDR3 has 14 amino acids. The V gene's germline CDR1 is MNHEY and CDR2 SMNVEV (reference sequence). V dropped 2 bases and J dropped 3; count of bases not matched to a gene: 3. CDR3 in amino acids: CASSLRTSGYEQYF. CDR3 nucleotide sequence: TGTGCCAGCAGTTTACGAACTAGCGGCTACGAGCAGTACTTC.

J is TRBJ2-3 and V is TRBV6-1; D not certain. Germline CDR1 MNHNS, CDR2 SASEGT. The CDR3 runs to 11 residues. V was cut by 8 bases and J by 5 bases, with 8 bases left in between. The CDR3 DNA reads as TGTGCCAGCCGCTTAGGAGATACGCAGTATTTT. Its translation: CASRLGDTQYF.

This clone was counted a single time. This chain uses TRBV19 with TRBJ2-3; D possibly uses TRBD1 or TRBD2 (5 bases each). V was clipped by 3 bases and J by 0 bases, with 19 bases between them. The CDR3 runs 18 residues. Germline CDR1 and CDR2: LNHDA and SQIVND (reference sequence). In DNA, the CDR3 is TGTGCCAGTAGTATCCACCCCCCCGGGACCCCTAGCACAGATACGCAGTATTTT. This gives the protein CASSIHPPGTPSTDTQYF. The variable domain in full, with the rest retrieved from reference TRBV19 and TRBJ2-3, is DGGITQSPKYLFRKEGQNVTLSCEQNLNHDAMYWYRQDPGQGLRLIYYSQIVNDFQKGDIAEGYSVSREKKESFPLTVTSAQKNPTAFYLCASSIHPPGTPSTDTQYFGPGTRLTVL.

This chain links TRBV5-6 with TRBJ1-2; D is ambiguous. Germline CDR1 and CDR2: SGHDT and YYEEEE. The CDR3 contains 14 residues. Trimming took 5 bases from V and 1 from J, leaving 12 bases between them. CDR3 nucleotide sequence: TGTGCCAGCAGAACCGGGAACTTTAACTATGGCTACACCTTC. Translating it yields CASRTGNFNYGYTF.

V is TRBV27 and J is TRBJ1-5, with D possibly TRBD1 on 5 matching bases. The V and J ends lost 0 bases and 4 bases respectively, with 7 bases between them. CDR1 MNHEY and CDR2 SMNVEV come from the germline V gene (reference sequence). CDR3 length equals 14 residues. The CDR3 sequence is CASSLSGGNQPQHF. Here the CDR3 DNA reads TGTGCCAGCAGTTTATCGGGGGGAAATCAGCCCCAGCATTTT.

CDR3 in amino acids: CASGLVRGGGGNTEAFF. As DNA, the CDR3 is TGTGCTAGTGGTTTGGTACGGGGGGGCGGAGGGAACACTGAAGCTTTCTTT. The chain combines TRBV12-5 with TRBJ1-1, with a possible D match to TRBD1 (6 bases). This CDR3 is 17 amino acids long. CDR1 is LGHNT and CDR2 is FRNRAP in the germline V gene. V lost 0 bases and J 1 base, leaving 15 bases between the germline ends.

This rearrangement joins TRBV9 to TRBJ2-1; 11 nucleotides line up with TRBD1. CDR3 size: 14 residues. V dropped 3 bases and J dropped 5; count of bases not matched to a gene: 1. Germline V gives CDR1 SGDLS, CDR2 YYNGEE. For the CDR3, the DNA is TGTGCCAGCAGCGGGACAGGGGGCCACAATGAGCAGTTCTTC. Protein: CASSGTGGHNEQFF.

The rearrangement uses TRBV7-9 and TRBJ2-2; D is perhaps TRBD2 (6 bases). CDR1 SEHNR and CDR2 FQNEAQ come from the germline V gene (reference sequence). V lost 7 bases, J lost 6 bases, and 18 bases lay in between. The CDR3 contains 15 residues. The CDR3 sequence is CASINYKPGAGELFF. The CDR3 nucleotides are TGTGCCAGCATCAACTACAAGCCGGGGGCCGGGGAGCTGTTTTTT.

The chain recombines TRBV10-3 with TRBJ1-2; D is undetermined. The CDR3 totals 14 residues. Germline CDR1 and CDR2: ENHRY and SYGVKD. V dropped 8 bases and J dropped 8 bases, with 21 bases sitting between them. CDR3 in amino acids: CAIPSLGLVGGYTF. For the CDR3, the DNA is TGTGCCATCCCCTCGCTGGGGTTGGTGGGCGGCTACACCTTC.

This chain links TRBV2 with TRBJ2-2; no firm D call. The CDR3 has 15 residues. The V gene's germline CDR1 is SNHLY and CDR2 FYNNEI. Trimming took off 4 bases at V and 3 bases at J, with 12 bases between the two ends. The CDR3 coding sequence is TGTGCCAGCAGTGGGGGTTCATTTTACACCGGGGAGCTGTTTTTT. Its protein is CASSGGSFYTGELFF.

DNA of the CDR3: TGTGCCAGCAGCGTCCCCGGGACAGGGTCAAATGCAACTAATGAAAAACTGTTTTTT. This sequence encodes CASSVPGTGSNATNEKLFF. The rearrangement uses TRBV7-8 and TRBJ1-4; TRBD1 agrees at 9 bases. This CDR3 spans 19 amino acids. Trimming at V came to 5 bases and at J to 0 bases, leaving 13 bases not matched to a gene. Germline CDR1 reads SGHVS; CDR2 reads FQNEAQ.

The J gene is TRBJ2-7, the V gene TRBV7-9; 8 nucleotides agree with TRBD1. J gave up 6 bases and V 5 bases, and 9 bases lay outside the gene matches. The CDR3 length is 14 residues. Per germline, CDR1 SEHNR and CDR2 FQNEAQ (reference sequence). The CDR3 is CASSPAATGGEQYF. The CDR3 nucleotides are TGTGCCAGCAGCCCTGCGGCAACAGGGGGCGAGCAGTACTTC.

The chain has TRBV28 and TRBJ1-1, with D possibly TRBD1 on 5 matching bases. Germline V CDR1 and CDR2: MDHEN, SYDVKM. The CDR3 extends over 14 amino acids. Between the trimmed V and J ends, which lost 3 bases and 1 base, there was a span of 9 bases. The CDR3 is CASSLPGPNTEAFF. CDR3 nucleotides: TGTGCCAGCAGTTTGCCAGGGCCGAACACTGAAGCTTTCTTT.

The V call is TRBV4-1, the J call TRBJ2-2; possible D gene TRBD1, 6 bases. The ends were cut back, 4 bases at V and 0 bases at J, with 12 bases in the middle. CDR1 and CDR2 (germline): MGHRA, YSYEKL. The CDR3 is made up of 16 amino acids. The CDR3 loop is CASSPQGRTNTGELFF. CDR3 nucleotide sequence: TGCGCCAGCAGCCCACAGGGTAGGACGAACACCGGGGAGCTGTTTTTT.

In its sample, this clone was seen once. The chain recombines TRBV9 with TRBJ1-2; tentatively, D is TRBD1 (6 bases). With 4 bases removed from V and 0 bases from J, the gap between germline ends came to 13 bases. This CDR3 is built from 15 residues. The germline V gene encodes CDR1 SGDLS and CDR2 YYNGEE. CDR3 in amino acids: CASSLGQPANYGYTF. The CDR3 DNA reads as TGTGCCAGCAGCCTTGGACAGCCCGCTAACTATGGCTACACCTTC.

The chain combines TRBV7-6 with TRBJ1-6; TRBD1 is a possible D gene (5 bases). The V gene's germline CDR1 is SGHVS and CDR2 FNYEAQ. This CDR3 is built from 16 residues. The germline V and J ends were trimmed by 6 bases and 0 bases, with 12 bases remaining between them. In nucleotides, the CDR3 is TGTGCCAGCAGTCCTCGGGGGTTCTCCTATAATTCACCCCTCCACTTT. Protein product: CASSPRGFSYNSPLHF. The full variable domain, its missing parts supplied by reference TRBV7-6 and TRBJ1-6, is GAGVSQSPRYKVTKRGQDVALRCDPISGHVSLYWYRQALGQGPEFLTYFNYEAQQDKSGLPNDRFSAERPEGSISTLTIQRTEQRDSAMYRCASSPRGFSYNSPLHFGNGTRLTVT.

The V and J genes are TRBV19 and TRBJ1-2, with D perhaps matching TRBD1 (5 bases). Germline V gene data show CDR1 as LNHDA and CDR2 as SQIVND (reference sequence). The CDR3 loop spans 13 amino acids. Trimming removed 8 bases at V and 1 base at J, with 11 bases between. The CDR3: CASGPGGNYGYTF. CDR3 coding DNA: TGTGCCAGTGGGCCCGGGGGTAACTATGGCTACACCTTC. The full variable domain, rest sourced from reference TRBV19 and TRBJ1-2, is DGGITQSPKYLFRKEGQNVTLSCEQNLNHDAMYWYRQDPGQGLRLIYYSQIVNDFQKGDIAEGYSVSREKKESFPLTVTSAQKNPTAFYLCASGPGGNYGYTFGSGTRLTVV.

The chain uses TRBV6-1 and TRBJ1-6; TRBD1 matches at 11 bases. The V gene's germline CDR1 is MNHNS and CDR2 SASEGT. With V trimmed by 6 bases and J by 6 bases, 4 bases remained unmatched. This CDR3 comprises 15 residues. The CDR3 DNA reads TGTGCCAGCAGCCCGGGACAGGGGGGTAATTCACCCCTCCACTTT. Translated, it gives CASSPGQGGNSPLHF.

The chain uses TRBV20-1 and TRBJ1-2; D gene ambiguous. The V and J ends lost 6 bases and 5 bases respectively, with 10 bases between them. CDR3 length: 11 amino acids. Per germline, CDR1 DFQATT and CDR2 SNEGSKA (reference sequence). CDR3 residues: CSAPQEYGYTF. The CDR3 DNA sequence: TGCAGTGCCCCTCAGGAGTATGGCTACACCTTC.

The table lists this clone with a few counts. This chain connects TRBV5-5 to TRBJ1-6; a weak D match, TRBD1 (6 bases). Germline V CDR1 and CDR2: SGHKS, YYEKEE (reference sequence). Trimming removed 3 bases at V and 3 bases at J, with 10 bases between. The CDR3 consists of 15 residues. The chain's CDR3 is CASSYTGNYNSPLHF. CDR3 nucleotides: TGTGCCAGCAGCTATACAGGGAACTATAATTCACCCCTCCACTTT.

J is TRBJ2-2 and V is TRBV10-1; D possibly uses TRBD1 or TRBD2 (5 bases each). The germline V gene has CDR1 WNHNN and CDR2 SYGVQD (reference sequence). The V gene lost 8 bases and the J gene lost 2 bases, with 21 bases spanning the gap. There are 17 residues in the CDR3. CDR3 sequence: CASPRGRDPRNTGELFF. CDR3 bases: TGCGCCAGCCCCCGCGGCCGGGACCCGAGAAACACCGGGGAGCTGTTTTTT.